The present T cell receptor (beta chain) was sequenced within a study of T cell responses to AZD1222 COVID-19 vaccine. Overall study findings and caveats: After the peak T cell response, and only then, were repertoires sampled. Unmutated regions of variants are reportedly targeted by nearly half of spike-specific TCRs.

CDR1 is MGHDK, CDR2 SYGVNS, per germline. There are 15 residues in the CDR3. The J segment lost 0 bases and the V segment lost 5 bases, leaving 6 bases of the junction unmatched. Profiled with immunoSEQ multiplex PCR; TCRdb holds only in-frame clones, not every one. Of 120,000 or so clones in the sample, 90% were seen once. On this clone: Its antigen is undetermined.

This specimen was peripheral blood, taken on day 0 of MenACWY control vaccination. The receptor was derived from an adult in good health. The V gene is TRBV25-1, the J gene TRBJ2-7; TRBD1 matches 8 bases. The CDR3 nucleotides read TGTGCCAGCAGTTTGGGAACAGGGGGCTCCTACGAGCAGTACTTC. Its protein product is CASSLGTGGSYEQYF.